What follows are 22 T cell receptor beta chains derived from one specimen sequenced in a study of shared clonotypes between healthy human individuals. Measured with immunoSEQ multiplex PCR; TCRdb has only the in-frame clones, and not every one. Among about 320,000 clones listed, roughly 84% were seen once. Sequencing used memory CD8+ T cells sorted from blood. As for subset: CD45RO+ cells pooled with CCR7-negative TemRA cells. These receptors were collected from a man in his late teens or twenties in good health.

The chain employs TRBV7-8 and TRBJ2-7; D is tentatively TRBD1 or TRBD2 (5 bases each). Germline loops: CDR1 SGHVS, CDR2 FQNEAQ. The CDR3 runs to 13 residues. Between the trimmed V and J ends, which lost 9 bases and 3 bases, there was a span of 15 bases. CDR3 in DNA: TGTGCCAGTTCTGAGGGACGAGGCTACGAGCAGTACTTC. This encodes CASSEGRGYEQYF.

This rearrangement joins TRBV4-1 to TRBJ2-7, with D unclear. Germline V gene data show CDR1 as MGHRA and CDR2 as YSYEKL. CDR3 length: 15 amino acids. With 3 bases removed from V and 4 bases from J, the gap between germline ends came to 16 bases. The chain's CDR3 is CASSHLLLPSYEQYF. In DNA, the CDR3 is TGCGCCAGCAGCCACCTCCTTCTCCCTTCTTACGAGCAGTACTTC.

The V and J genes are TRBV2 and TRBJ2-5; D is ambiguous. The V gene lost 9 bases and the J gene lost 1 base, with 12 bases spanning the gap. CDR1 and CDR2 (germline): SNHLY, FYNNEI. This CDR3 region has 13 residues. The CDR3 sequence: CASNPRIQETQYF. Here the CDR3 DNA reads TGTGCCAGTAACCCCAGGATCCAAGAGACCCAGTACTTC.

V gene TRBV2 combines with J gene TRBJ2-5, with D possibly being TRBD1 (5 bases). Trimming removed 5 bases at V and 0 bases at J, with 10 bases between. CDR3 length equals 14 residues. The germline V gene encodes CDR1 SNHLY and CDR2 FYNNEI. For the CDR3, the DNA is TGTGCCAGCAGTCCTGACAGCAACCAAGAGACCCAGTACTTC. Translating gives CASSPDSNQETQYF.

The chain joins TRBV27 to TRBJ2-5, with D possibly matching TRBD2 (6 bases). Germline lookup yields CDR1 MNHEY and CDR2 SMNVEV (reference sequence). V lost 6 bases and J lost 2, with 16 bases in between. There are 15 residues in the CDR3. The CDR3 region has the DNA TGTGCCAGCAGGCCTATCGGGACTTTACAAGAGACCCAGTACTTC. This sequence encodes CASRPIGTLQETQYF.

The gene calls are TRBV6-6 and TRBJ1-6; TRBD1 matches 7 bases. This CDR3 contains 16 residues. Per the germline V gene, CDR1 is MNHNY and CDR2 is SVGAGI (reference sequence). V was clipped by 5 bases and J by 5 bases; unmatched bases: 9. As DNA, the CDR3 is TGTGCCAGCAGTCAGGGATCGGGACAGAATAATTCACCCCTCCACTTT. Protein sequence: CASSQGSGQNNSPLHF.

The DNA of the CDR3 is TGTGCCAGCAGTTTTCTGAGCTCCTACAATGAGCAGTTCTTC. It codes for CASSFLSSYNEQFF. This chain connects TRBV27 to TRBJ2-1; D remains ambiguous. From germline, CDR1 is MNHEY and CDR2 SMNVEV (reference sequence). Trimming left V 3 bases short and J 0 bases short, with 6 bases between. The CDR3 sequence is 14 residues long.

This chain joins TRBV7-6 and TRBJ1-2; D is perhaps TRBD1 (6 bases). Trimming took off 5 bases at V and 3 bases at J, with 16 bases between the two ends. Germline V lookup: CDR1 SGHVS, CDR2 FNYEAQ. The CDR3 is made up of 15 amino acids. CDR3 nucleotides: TGTGCCAGCAGCCCAAGATGGGGGGCGGACTATGGCTACACCTTC. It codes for CASSPRWGADYGYTF. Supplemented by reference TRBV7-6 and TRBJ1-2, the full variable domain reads GAGVSQSPRYKVTKRGQDVALRCDPISGHVSLYWYRQALGQGPEFLTYFNYEAQQDKSGLPNDRFSAERPEGSISTLTIQRTEQRDSAMYRCASSPRWGADYGYTFGSGTRLTVV.

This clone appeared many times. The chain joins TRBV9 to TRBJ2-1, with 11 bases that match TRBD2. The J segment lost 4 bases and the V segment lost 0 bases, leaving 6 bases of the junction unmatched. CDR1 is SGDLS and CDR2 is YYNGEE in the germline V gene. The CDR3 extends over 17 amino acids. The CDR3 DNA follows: TGTGCCAGCAGCGTAGACCTAGCGGGAGGATTGTACAATGAGCAGTTCTTC. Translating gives CASSVDLAGGLYNEQFF.

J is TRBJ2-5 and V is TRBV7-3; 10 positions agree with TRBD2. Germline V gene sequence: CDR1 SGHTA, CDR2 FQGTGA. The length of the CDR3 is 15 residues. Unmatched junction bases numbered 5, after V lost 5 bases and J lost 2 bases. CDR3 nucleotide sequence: TGTGCCAGCAGCCCTAGCGGGGGCGCTCAAGAGACCCAGTACTTC. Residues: CASSPSGGAQETQYF.

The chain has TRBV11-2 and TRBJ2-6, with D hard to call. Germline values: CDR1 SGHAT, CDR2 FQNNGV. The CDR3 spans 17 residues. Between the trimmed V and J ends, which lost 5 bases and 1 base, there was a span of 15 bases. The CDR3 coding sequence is TGTGCCAGCAGCGACTTTTTTCGGGTATCTGGGGCCAACGTCCTGACTTTC. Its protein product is CASSDFFRVSGANVLTF.

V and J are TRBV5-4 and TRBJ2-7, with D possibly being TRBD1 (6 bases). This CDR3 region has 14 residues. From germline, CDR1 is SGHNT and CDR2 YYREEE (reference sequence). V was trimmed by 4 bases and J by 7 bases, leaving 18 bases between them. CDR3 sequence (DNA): TGTGCCAGCAGCCTCGGGACAAACCTCCGAGAGCAGTACTTC. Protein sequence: CASSLGTNLREQYF.

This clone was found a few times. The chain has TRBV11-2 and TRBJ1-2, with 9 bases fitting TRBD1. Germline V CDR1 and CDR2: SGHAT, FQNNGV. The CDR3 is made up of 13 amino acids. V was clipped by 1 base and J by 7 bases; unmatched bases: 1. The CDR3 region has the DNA TGTGCCAGCAGCTTAGGGGACAGGGTTGGCTACACCTTC. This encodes CASSLGDRVGYTF.

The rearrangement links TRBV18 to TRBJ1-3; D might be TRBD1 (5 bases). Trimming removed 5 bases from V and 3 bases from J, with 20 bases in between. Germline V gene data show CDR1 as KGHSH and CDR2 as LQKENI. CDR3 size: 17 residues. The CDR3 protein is CASSTTFGDPGGNTIYF. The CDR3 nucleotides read TGTGCCAGCTCAACTACCTTTGGGGACCCAGGTGGAAACACCATATATTTT.

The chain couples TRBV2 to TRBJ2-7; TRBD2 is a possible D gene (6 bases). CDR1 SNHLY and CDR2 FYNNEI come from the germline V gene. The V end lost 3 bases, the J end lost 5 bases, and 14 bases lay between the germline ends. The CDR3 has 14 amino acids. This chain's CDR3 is CASSEEVGSHEQYF. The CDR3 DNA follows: TGTGCCAGCAGTGAGGAGGTCGGGAGTCACGAGCAGTACTTC.

The CDR3 sequence: CASSGGYNEQYF. The CDR3 DNA reads as TGTGCCAGCAGCGGGGGGTACAACGAGCAGTACTTC. V usage is TRBV9 and J usage is TRBJ2-7; D tentatively fits TRBD1 or TRBD2 (5 bases each). With 3 bases removed from V and 5 bases from J, the gap between germline ends came to 9 bases. Germline-derived CDR1 and CDR2 are SGDLS and YYNGEE. The CDR3 loop spans 12 amino acids.

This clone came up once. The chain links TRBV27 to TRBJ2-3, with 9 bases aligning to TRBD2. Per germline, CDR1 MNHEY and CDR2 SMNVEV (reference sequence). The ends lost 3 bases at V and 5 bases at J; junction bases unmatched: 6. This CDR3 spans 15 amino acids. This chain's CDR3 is CASSFGLAGIDTQYF. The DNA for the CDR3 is TGTGCCAGCAGTTTCGGCCTAGCGGGGATAGATACGCAGTATTTT.

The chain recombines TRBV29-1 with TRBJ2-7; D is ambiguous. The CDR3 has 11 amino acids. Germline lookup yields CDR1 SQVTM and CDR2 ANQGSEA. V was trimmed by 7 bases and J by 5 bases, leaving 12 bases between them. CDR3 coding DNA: TGCAGCGGGTGGTATTATGACGAGCAGTACTTC. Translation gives CSGWYYDEQYF.

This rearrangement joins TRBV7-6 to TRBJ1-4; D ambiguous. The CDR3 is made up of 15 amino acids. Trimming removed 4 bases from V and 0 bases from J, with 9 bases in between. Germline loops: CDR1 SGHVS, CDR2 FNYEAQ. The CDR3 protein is CASSSEVSTNEKLFF. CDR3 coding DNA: TGTGCCAGCAGCTCAGAGGTTTCAACTAATGAAAAACTGTTTTTT.

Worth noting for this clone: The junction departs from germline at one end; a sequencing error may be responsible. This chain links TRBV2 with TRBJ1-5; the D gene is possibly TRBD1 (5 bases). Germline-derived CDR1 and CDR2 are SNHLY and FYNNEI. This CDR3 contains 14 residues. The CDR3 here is CASSGTHGNQPQHF. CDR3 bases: TGTGCCAGCAGTGGGACACACGGCAACCAGCCCCAGCATTTT.

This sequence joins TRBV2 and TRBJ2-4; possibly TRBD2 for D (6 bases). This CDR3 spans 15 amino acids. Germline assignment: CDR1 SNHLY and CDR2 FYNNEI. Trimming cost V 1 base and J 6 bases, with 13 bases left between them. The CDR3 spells CASSEGPGGANIQYF. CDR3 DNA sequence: TGTGCCAGCAGTGAAGGTCCCGGCGGGGCAAACATTCAGTACTTC.

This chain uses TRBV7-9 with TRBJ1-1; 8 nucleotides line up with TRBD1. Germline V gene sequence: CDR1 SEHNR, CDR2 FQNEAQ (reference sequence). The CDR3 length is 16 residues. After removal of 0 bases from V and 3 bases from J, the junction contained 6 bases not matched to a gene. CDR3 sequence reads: CASSLAGNRGDTEAFF. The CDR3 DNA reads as TGTGCCAGCAGCTTAGCGGGAAACAGGGGGGACACTGAAGCTTTCTTT. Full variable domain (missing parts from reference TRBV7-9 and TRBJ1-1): DTGVSQNPRHKITKRGQNVTFRCDPISEHNRLYWYRQTLGQGPEFLTYFQNEAQLEKSRLLSDRFSAERPKGSFSTLEIQRTEQGDSAMYLCASSLAGNRGDTEAFFGQGTRLTVV.